This T cell receptor beta chain was sequenced in a study of blood T cells in healthy people across ages. Overall study findings and caveats: Diversity was estimated from one million T cells, and these estimates were considered underestimates.

In its sample, this clonotype was seen once. What it recognizes is unknown. Aged about 6 to 95, donors were systemically healthy Caucasians from Russia. Germline CDR1 SGHTS, CDR2 YDEGEE. The CDR3 spans 17 residues. V was clipped by 2 bases and J by 6 bases; unmatched bases: 12. A sample-barcoded 5' primer and a J-beta primer mix were used in a second PCR of roughly 6 to 11 cycles. Each cDNA molecule received a tag from a template-switch adaptor that had 12 random nucleotides. TCRdb itself ran the 5' RACE reads through MiXCR, one entry per CDR3 protein. Found here are about 640,000 distinct CDR3 sequences, roughly 50% of them singletons; the top ten hold about two fifths.

The TCR comes from a man aged 55 to 70 in good health. Sequencing was done on a sample of blood. The genes are TRBV5-8 and TRBJ2-1; 9 bases fit TRBD2. The CDR3 protein is CASSFHLGTSSFNEQFF. The CDR3 DNA reads TGTGCCAGCAGCTTCCACCTCGGGACTAGCTCTTTCAATGAGCAGTTCTTC. Supplemented by reference TRBV5-8 and TRBJ2-1, the full variable domain reads EAGVTQSPTHLIKTRGQQATLRCSPISGHTSVYWYQQALGLGLQFLLWYDEGEERNRGNFPPRFSGRQFPNYSSELNVNALELEDSALYLCASSFHLGTSSFNEQFFGPGTRLTVL.